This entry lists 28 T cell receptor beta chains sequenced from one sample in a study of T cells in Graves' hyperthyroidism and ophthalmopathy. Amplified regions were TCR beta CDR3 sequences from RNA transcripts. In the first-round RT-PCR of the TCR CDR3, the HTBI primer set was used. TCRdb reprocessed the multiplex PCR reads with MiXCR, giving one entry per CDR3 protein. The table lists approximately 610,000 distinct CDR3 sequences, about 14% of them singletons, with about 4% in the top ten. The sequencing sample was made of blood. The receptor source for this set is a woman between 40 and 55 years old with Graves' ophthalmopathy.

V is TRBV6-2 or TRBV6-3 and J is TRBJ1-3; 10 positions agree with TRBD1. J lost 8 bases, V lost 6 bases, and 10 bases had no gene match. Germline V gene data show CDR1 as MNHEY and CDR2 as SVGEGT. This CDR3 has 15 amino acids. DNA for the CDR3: TGTGCCAGCAGAGTCCCGGGACAGGGGCTTGACACCATATATTTT. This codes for CASRVPGQGLDTIYF.

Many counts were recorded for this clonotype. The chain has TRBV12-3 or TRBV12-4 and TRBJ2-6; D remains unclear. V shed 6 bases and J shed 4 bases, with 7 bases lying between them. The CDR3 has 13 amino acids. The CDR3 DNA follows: TGTGCCAGCAGAGTTGGGGGGGCCAACGTCCTGACTTTC. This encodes CASRVGGANVLTF.

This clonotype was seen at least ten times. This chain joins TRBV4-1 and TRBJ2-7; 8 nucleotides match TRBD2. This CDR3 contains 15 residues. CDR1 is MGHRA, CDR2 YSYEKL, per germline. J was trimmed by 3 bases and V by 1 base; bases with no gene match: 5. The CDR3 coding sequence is TGCGCCAGCAGCCAAGCTACGACTAGCGTCTACGAGCAGTACTTC. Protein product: CASSQATTSVYEQYF.

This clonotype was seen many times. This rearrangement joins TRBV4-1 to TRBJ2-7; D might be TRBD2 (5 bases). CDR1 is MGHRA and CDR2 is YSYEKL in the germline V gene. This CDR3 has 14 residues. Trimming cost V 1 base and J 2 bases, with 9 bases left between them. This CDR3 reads CASSQAGNPYEQYF. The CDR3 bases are TGCGCCAGCAGCCAAGCCGGGAACCCCTACGAGCAGTACTTC.

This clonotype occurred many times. CDR3 bases: TGTGCCAGCAGAGCAGACAGGGCTGGAAACACCATATATTTT. Protein product: CASRADRAGNTIYF. The gene calls are TRBV2 and TRBJ1-3; 7 nucleotides agree with TRBD1. The CDR3 extends over 14 amino acids. The V segment lost 6 bases and the J segment 2 bases; nucleotides outside the gene matches: 4. Germline V gene lookup returns CDR1 SNHLY and CDR2 FYNNEI.

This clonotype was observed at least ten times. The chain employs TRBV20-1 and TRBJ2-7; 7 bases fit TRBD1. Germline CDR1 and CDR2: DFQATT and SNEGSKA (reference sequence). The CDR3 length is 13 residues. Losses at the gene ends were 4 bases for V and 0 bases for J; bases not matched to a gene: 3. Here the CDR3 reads CSATDRSSYEQYF. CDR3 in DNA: TGCAGTGCTACGGACAGGAGCTCCTACGAGCAGTACTTC.

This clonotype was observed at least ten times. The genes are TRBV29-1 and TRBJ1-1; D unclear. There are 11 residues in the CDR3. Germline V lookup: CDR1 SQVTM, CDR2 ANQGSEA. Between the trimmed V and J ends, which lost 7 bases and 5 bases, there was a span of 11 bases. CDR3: CSGWLGTEAFF. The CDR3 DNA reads TGCAGCGGCTGGTTGGGAACTGAAGCTTTCTTT.

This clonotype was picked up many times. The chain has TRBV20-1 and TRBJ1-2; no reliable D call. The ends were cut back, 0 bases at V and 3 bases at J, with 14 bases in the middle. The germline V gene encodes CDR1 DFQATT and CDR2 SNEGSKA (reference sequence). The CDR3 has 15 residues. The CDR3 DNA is TGCAGTGCTAGAGATGGACTGGAACCGGACTATGGCTACACCTTC. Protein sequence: CSARDGLEPDYGYTF.

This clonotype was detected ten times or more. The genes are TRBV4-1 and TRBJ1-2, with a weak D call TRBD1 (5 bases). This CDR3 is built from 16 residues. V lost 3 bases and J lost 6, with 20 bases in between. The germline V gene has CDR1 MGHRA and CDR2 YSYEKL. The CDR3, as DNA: TGCGCCAGCAGCCAGGGGGACGGGCCAGGAGTTGATGGCTACACCTTC. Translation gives CASSQGDGPGVDGYTF.

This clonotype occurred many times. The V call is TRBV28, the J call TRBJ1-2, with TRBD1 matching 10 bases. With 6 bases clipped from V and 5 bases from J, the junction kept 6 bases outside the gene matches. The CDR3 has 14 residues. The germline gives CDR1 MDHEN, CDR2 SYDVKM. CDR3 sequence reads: CASRTTGGAYGYTF. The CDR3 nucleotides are TGTGCCAGCAGAACGACAGGGGGCGCTTATGGCTACACCTTC.

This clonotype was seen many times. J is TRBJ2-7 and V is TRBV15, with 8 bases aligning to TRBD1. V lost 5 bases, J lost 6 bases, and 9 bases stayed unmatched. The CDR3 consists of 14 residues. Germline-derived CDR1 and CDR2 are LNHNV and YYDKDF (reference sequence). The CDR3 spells CATSRGQGGVEQYF. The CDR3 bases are TGTGCCACCAGCCGCGGACAGGGAGGTGTCGAGCAGTACTTC.

CDR3 sequence: CARGGGSYYGYTF. The DNA of the CDR3 is TGTGCCAGAGGGGGAGGCTCCTACTATGGCTACACCTTC. The chain combines TRBV7-2 with TRBJ1-2; a weak D match, TRBD1 (6 bases). CDR1 is SGHTA and CDR2 is FQGNSA in the germline V gene. V was trimmed by 9 bases and J by 3 bases, leaving 14 bases between them. The CDR3 totals 13 residues.

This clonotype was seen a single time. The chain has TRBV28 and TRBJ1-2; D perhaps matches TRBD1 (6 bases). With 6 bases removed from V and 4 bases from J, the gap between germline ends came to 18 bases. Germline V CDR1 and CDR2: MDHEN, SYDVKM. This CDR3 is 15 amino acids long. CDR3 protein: CASRSGTPLLYGYTF. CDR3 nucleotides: TGTGCCAGCAGGTCCGGGACACCCCTCCTCTATGGCTACACCTTC.

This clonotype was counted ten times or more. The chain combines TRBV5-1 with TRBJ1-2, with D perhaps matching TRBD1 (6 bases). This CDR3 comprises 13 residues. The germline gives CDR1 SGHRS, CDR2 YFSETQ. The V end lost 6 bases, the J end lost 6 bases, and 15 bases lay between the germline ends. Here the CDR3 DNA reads TGCGCCAGCACCCATCGGGGGGGCGATGGCTACACCTTC. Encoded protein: CASTHRGGDGYTF.

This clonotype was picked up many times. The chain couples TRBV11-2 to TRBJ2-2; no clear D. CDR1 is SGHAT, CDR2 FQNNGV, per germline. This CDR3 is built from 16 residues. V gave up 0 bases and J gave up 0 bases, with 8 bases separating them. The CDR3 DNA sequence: TGTGCCAGCAGCTTAGATAATCCGTCGAACACCGGGGAGCTGTTTTTT. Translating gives CASSLDNPSNTGELFF.

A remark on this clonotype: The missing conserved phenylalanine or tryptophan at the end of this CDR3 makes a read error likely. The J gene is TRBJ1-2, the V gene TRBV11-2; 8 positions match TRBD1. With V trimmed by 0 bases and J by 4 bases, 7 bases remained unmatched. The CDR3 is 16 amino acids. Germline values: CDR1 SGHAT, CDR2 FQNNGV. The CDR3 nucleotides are TGTGCCAGCAGCTTAGACGGGACAGGCCCTACCTATGGCTACACCCTC. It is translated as CASSLDGTGPTYGYTL.

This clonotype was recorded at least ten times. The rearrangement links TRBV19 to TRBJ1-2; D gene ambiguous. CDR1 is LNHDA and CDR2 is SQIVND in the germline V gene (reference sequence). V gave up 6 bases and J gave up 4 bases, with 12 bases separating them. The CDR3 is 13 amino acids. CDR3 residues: CASSTGPGYGYTF. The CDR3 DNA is TGTGCCAGTAGCACCGGGCCAGGCTATGGCTACACCTTC.

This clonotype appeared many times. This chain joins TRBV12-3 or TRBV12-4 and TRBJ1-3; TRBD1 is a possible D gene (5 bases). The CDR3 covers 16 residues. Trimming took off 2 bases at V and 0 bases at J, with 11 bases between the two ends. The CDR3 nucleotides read TGTGCCAGCAGTTTAAGCTTGACAGCCTCTGGAAACACCATATATTTT. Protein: CASSLSLTASGNTIYF.

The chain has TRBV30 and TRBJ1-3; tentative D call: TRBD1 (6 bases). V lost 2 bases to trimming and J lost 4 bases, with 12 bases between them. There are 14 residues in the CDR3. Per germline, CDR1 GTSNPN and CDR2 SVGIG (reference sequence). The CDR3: CAWSPGTSGNTIYF. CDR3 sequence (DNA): TGTGCCTGGAGTCCCGGGACATCCGGAAACACCATATATTTT.

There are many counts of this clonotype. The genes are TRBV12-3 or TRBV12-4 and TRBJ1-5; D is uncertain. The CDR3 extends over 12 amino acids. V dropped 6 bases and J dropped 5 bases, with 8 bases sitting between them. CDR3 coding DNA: TGTGCCAGCAGCCTTCCTTATCAGCCCCAGCATTTT. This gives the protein CASSLPYQPQHF.

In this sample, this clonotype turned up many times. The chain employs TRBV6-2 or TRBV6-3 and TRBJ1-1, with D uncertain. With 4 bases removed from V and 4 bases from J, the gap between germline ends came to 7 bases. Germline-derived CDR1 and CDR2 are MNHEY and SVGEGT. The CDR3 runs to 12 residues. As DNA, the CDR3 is TGTGCCAGCAGTTGGGCCCTCACTGAAGCTTTCTTT. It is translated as CASSWALTEAFF.

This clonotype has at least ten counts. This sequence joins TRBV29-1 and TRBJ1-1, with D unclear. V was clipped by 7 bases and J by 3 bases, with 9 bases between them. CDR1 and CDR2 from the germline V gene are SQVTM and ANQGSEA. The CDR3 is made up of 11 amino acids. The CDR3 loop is CSAGLDTEAFF. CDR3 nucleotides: TGCAGCGCCGGATTGGACACTGAAGCTTTCTTT.

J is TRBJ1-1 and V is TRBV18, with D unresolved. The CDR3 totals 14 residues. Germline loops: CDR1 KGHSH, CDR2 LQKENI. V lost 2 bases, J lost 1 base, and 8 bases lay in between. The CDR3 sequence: CASSPVTQNTEAFF. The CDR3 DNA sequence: TGTGCCAGCTCACCAGTGACCCAGAACACTGAAGCTTTCTTT.

The CDR3: CSVEERGQEAFF. CDR3 DNA: TGCAGCGTTGAAGAACGGGGACAAGAAGCTTTCTTT. The chain has TRBV29-1 and TRBJ1-1; possibly TRBD1 for D (6 bases). This CDR3 has 12 amino acids. Trimming cost V 0 bases and J 8 bases, with 10 bases left between them. The germline V gene encodes CDR1 SQVTM and CDR2 ANQGSEA.

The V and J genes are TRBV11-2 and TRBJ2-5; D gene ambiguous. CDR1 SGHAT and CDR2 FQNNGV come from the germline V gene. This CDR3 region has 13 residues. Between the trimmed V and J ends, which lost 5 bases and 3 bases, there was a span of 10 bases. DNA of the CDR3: TGTGCCAGCAGCAGCACTTTCGAAGAGACCCAGTACTTC. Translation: CASSSTFEETQYF.

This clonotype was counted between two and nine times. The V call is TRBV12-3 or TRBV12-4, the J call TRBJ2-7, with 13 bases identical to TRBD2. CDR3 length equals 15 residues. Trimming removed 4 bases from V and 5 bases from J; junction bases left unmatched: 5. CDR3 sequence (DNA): TGTGCCAGCAGTTCCAGGACTAGCGGGAGCCACGAGCAGTACTTC. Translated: CASSSRTSGSHEQYF.

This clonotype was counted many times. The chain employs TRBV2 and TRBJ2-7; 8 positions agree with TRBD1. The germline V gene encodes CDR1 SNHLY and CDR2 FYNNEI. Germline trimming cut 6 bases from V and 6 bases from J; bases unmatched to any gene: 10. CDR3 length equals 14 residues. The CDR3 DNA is TGTGCCAGCAGGGCAGGGGGCCTCACTAGCGAGCAGTACTTC. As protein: CASRAGGLTSEQYF.

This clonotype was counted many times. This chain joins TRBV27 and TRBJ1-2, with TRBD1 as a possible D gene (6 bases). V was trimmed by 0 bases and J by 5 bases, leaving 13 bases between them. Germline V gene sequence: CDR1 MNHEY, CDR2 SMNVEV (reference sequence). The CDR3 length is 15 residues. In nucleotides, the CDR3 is TGTGCCAGCAGTTTATCGGCAGGGGCTGGTTATGGCTACACCTTC. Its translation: CASSLSAGAGYGYTF.